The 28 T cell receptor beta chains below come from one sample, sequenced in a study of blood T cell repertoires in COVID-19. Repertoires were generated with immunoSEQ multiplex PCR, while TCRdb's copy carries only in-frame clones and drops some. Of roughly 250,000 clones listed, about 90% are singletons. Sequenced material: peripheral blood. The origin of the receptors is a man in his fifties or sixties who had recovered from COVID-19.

CDR3 coding DNA: TGTGCCAGCAGTGGTCCTCAGGGGGCGCTCACTGAAGCTTTCTTT. This gives the protein CASSGPQGALTEAFF. This sequence joins TRBV6-6 and TRBJ1-1, with TRBD1 matching over 8 bases. This CDR3 contains 15 residues. J lost 4 bases, V lost 5 bases, and 9 bases had no gene match. CDR1 and CDR2 from the germline V gene are MNHNY and SVGAGI (reference sequence).

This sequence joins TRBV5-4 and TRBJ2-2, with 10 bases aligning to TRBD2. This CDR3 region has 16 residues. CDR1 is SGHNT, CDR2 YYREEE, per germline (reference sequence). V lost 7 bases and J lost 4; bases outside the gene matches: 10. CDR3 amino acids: CASRHSGGTFTGELFF. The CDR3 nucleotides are TGTGCCAGCCGCCATAGCGGGGGGACTTTCACCGGGGAGCTGTTTTTT.

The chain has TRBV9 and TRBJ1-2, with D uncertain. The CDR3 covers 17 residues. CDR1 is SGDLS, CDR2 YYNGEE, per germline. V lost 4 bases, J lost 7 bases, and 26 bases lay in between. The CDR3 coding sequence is TGTGCCAGCAGCTTAGAAGTTGTGGGCAGGAATCCGGTTGGCTACACCTTC. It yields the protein CASSLEVVGRNPVGYTF.

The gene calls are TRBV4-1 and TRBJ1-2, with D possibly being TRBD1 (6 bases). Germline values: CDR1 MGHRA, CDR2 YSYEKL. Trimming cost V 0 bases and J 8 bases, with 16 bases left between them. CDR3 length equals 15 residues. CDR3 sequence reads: CASSQEWTAWGGYTF. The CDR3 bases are TGCGCCAGCAGCCAAGAATGGACAGCTTGGGGGGGCTACACCTTC.

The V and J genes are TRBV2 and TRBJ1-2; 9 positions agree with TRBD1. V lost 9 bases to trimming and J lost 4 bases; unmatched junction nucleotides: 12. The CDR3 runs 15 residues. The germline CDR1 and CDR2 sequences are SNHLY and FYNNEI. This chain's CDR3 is CARWDREKKSYGYTF. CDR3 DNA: TGTGCCAGGTGGGACAGGGAGAAGAAAAGCTATGGCTACACCTTC.

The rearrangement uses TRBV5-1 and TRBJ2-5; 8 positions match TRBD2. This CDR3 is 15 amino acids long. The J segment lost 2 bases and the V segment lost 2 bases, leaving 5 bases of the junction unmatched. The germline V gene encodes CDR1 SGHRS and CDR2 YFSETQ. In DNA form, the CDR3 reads TGCGCCAGCAGCTTAGTAGCGGGGCGGCAAGAGACCCAGTACTTC. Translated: CASSLVAGRQETQYF.

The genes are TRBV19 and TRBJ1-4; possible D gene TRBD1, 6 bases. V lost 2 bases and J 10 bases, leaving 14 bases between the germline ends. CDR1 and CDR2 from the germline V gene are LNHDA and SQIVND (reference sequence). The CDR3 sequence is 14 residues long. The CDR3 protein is CASSIQRQAGKLFF. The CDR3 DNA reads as TGTGCCAGTAGTATACAAAGACAGGCCGGAAAACTGTTTTTT.

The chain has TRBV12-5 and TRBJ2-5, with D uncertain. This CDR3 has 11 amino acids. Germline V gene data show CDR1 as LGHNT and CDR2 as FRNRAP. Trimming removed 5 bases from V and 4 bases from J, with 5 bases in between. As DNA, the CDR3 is TGTGCTAGTGGTACGAGAGAGACCCAGTACTTC. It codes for CASGTRETQYF.

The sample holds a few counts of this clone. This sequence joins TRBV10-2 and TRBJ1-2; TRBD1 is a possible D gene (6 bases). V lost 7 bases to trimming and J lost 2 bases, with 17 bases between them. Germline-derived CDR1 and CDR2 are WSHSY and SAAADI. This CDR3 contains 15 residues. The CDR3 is CASNKRDNRNYGYTF. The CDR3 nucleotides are TGCGCCAGCAATAAACGGGACAACCGGAACTATGGCTACACCTTC.

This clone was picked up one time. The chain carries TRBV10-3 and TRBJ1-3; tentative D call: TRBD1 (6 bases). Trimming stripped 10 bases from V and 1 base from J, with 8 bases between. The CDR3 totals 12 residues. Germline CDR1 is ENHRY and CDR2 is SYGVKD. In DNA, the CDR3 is TGTGCCAACCAGGGGTCTGGAAACACCATATATTTT. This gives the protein CANQGSGNTIYF.

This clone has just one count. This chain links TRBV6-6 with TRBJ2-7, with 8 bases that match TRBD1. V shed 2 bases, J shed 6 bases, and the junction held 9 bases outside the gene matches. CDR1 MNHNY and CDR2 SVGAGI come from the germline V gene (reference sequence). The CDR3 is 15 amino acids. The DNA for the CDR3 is TGTGCCAGCAGTTACGGGCAGGGGGCGCGAGGCGAGCAGTACGTC. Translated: CASSYGQGARGEQYV.

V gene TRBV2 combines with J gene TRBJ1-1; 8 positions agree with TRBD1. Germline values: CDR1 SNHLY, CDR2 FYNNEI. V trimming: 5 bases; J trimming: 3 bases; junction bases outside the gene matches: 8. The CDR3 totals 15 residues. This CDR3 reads CASSLRQGRDTEAFF. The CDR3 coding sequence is TGTGCCAGCAGTCTGAGACAGGGGCGGGACACTGAAGCTTTCTTT.

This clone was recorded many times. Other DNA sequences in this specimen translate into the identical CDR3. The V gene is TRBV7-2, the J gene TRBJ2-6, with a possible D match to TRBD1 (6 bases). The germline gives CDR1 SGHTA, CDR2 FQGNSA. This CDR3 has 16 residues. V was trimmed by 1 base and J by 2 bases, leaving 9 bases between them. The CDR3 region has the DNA TGTGCCAGCAGCTTAGGTCCAGGGGCTGGGGCCAACGTCCTGACTTTC. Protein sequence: CASSLGPGAGANVLTF.

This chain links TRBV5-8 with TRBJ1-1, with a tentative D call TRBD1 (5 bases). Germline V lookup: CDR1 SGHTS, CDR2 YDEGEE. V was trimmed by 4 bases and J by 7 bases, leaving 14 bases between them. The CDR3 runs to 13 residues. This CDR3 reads CASSPRGLGEAFF. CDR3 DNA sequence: TGTGCCAGCAGCCCGAGGGGACTGGGTGAAGCTTTCTTT.

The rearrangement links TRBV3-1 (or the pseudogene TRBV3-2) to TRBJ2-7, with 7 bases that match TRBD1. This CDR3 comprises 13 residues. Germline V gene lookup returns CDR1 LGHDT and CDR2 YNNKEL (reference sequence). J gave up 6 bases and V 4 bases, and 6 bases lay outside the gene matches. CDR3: CASSLTPGGEQYV. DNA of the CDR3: TGTGCCAGCAGCCTCACCCCAGGGGGCGAGCAGTACGTC.

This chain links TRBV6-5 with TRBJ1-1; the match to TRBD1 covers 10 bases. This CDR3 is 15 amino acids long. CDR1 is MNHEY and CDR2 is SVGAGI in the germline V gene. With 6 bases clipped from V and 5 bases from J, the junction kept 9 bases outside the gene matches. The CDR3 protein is CASREGTGVTTEAFF. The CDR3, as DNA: TGTGCCAGCAGAGAGGGGACAGGGGTTACAACTGAAGCTTTCTTT.

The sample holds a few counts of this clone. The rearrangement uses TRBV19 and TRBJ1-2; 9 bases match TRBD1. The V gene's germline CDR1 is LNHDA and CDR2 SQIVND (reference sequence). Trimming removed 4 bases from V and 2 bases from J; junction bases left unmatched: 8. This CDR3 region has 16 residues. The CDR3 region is CASSKSGTGMNYGYTF. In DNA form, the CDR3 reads TGTGCCAGTAGTAAGTCCGGGACAGGGATGAACTATGGCTACACCTTC.

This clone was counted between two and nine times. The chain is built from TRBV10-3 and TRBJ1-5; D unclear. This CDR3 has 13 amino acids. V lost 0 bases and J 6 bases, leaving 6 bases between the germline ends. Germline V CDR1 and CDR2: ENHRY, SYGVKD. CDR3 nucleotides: TGTGCCATCAGTGAGTCGCCGCGTCAGCCCCAGCATTTT. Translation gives CAISESPRQPQHF.

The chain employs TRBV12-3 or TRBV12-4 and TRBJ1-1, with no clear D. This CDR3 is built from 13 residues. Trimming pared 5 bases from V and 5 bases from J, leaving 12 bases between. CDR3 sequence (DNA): TGTGCCAGCAGTGTGAGGAGAGGGACTGAAGCTTTCTTT. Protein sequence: CASSVRRGTEAFF.

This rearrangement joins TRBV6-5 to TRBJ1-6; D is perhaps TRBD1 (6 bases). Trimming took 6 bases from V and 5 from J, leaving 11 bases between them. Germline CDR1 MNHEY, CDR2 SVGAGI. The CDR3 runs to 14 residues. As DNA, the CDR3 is TGTGCCAGCAGGCAACAGGGTCATAATTCACCCCTCCACTTT. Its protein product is CASRQQGHNSPLHF.

Here the CDR3 reads CASRLRDSYNEKLFF. The CDR3, as DNA: TGTGCCAGCAGACTAAGGGACTCCTACAATGAAAAACTGTTTTTT. The chain recombines TRBV2 with TRBJ1-4, with a possible D match to TRBD1 (5 bases). The CDR3 is made up of 15 amino acids. Germline values: CDR1 SNHLY, CDR2 FYNNEI. Trimming pared 6 bases from V and 5 bases from J, leaving 16 bases between.

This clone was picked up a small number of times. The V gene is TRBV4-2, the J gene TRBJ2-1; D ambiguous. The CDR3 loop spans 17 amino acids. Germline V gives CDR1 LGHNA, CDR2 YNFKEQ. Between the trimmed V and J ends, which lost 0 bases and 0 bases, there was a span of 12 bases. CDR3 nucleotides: TGTGCCAGCAGCCAAGATGCGAGGCGGTACTCCTACAATGAGCAGTTCTTC. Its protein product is CASSQDARRYSYNEQFF.

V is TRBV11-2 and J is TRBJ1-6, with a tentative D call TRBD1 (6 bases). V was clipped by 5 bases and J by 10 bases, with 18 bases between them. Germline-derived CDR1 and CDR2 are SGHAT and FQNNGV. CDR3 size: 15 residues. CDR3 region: CASSINREFKSPLHF. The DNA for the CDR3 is TGTGCCAGCAGCATTAACAGGGAATTTAAGTCACCCCTCCACTTT.

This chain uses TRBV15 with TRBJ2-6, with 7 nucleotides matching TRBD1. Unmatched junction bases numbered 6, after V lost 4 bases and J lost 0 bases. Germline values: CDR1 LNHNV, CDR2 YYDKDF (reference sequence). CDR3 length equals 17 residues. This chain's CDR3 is CATSTRGRLSGANVLTF. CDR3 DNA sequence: TGTGCCACCAGCACTAGGGGGCGGCTCTCTGGGGCCAACGTCCTGACTTTC.

CDR3: CASSEDGYTEAFF. DNA of the CDR3: TGTGCCAGCAGTGAAGACGGGTACACTGAAGCTTTCTTT. The rearrangement joins TRBV6-1 to TRBJ1-1; D ambiguous. From germline, CDR1 is MNHNS and CDR2 SASEGT. The ends were cut back, 1 base at V and 3 bases at J, with 6 bases in the middle. The CDR3 is made up of 13 amino acids.

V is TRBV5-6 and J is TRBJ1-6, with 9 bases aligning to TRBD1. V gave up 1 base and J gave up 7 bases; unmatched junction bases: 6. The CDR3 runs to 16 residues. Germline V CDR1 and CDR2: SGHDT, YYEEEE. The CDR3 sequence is CASSLMTGGANSPLHF. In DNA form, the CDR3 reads TGTGCCAGCAGCTTGATGACAGGGGGTGCCAATTCACCCCTCCACTTT.

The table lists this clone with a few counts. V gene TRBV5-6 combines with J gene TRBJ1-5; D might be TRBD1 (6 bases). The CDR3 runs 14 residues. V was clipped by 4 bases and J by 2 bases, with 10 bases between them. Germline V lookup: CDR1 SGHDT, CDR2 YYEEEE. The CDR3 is CASSTGRGNQPQHF. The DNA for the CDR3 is TGTGCCAGCAGCACAGGGAGGGGCAATCAGCCCCAGCATTTT.

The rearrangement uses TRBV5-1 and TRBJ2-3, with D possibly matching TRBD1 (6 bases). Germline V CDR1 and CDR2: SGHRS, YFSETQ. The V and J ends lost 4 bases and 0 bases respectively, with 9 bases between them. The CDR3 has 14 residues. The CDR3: CASSPGASTDTQYF. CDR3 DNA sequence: TGCGCCAGCAGCCCAGGGGCTAGCACAGATACGCAGTATTTT.